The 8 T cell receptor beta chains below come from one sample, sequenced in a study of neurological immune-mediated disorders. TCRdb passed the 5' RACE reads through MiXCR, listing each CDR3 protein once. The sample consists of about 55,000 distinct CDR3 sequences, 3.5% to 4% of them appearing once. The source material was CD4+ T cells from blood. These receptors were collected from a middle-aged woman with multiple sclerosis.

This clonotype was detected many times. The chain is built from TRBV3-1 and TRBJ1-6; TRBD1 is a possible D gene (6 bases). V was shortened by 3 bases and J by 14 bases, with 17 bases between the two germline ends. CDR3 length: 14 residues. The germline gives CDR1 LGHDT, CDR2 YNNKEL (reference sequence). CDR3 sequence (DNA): TGTGCCAGCAGCCAGGGGACATGGCAAGGCGCCCTCCACTTT. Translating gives CASSQGTWQGALHF.

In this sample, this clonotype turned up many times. Here the CDR3 DNA reads TGCAGCGTCGTACAGGGGGCAGGACAGCCCCAGCATTTT. It is translated as CSVVQGAGQPQHF. V usage is TRBV29-1 and J usage is TRBJ1-5; 9 nucleotides align to TRBD1. The junction had 7 bases not matched to a gene; V was cut back by 6 bases and J by 7 bases. CDR1 and CDR2 (germline): SQVTM, ANQGSEA. The CDR3 sequence is 13 residues long. Complete variable domain (other parts from reference TRBV29-1 and TRBJ1-5): SAVISQKPSRDICQRGTSLTIQCQVDSQVTMMFWYRQQPGQSLTLIATANQGSEATYESGFVIDKFPISRPNLTFSTLTVSNMSPEDSSIYLCSVVQGAGQPQHFGDGTRLSIL.

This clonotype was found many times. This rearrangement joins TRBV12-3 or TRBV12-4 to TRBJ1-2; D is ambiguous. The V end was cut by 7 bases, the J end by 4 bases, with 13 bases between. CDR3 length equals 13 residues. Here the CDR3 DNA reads TGTGCCAGCATCCTCGGTGGGAGCTATGGCTACACCTTC. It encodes CASILGGSYGYTF.

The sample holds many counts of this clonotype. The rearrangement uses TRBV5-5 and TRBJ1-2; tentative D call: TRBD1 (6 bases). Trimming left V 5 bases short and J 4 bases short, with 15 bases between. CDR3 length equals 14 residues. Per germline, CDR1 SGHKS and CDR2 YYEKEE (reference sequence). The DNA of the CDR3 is TGTGCCAGCAGGCCCGTGGGACATTCCTATGGCTACACCTTC. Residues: CASRPVGHSYGYTF.

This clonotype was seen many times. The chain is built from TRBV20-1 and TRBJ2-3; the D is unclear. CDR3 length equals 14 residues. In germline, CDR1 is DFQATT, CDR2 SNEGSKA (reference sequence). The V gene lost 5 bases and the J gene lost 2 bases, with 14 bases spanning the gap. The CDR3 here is CSAPRPLLTDTQYF. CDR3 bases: TGCAGTGCTCCCCGGCCTTTACTCACAGATACGCAGTATTTT.

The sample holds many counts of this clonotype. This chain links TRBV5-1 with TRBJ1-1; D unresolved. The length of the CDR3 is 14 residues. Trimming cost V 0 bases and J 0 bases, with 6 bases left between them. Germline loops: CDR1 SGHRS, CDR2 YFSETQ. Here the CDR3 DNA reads TGCGCCAGCAGCTTGGTTGATATGAACACTGAAGCTTTCTTT. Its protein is CASSLVDMNTEAFF.

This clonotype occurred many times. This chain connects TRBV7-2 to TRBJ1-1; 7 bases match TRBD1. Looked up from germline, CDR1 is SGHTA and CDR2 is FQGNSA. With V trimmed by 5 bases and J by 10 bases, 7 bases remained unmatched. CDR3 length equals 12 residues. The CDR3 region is CASSPRQGSAFF. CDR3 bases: TGTGCCAGCAGCCCACGACAGGGTTCAGCTTTCTTT.

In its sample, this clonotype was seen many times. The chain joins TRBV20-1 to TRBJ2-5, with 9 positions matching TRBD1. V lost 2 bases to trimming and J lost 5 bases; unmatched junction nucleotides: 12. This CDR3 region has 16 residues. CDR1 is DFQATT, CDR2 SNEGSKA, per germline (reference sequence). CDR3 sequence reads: CSARIFAGQGTETQYF. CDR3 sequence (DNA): TGCAGTGCTAGAATTTTCGCGGGACAGGGTACGGAGACCCAGTACTTC.